The 14 T cell receptor beta chains below all came from one sample that was sequenced in a study of CD8 T cells in ankylosing spondylitis. Whole-study results and caveats: Seven or eight highly homologous variants formed a TCR beta motif that appeared characteristic of ankylosing spondylitis blood.

Antigens for these TCRs are unknown. TCRdb recomputed calls from the 5' RACE reads with MiXCR, one row per CDR3 protein. The table lists around 480,000 distinct CDR3 sequences, roughly a sixth of them singletons, with 1% in the top ten. Sequences were obtained from blood, either unsorted or a sorted T cell fraction (not recorded which). The receptors shown here come from a male donor with ankylosing spondylitis.

This chain links TRBV19 with TRBJ1-5; TRBD1 matches at 7 bases. Germline V gene data show CDR1 as LNHDA and CDR2 as SQIVND (reference sequence). This CDR3 has 15 amino acids. V dropped 5 bases and J dropped 6; count of bases not matched to a gene: 10. The DNA of the CDR3 is TGTGCCAGTAGTCCAAGACAGGGAGCAGGTCAGCCCCAGCATTTT. The encoded protein is CASSPRQGAGQPQHF. Using reference TRBV19 and TRBJ1-5 for the parts outside the CDR3, the full variable domain is DGGITQSPKYLFRKEGQNVTLSCEQNLNHDAMYWYRQDPGQGLRLIYYSQIVNDFQKGDIAEGYSVSREKKESFPLTVTSAQKNPTAFYLCASSPRQGAGQPQHFGDGTRLSIL.

This clonotype has a count of ten or more. The gene calls are TRBV18 and TRBJ1-1; D uncertain. From germline, CDR1 is KGHSH and CDR2 LQKENI. V lost 4 bases, J lost 10 bases, and 19 bases lay in between. The CDR3 is 14 amino acids. The CDR3 is CASSRAGPLSGAFF. CDR3 DNA sequence: TGTGCCAGCTCACGAGCCGGGCCCCTGAGTGGAGCTTTCTTT. Together with reference TRBV18 and TRBJ1-1, the CDR3 gives the full variable domain: NAGVMQNPRHLVRRRGQEARLRCSPMKGHSHVYWYRQLPEEGLKFMVYLQKENIIDESGMPKERFSAEFPKEGPSILRIQQVVRGDSAAYFCASSRAGPLSGAFFGQGTRLTVV.

The chain links TRBV15 to TRBJ2-5; D is undetermined. The CDR3 sequence is 11 residues long. The V and J ends lost 3 bases and 5 bases respectively, with 4 bases between them. Germline V gene sequence: CDR1 LNHNV, CDR2 YYDKDF (reference sequence). The CDR3 bases are TGTGCCACCAGCAGGAGGGAGACCCAGTACTTC. Encoded protein: CATSRRETQYF.

The genes are TRBV5-1 and TRBJ1-2, with D tentatively TRBD1 (6 bases). CDR1 is SGHRS, CDR2 YFSETQ, per germline. The CDR3 is 14 amino acids. V dropped 3 bases and J dropped 3 bases, with 12 bases sitting between them. The CDR3 spells CASSSGRGDYGYTF. The CDR3 DNA sequence: TGCGCCAGCAGCTCCGGCAGGGGAGACTATGGCTACACCTTC. Drawing the rest from reference TRBV5-1 and TRBJ1-2, the complete variable domain is KAGVTQTPRYLIKTRGQQVTLSCSPISGHRSVSWYQQTPGQGLQFLFEYFSETQRNKGNFPGRFSGRQFSNSRSEMNVSTLELGDSALYLCASSSGRGDYGYTFGSGTRLTVV.

This clonotype showed up just a few times. V is TRBV6-1 and J is TRBJ1-4, with D maybe TRBD1 (5 bases). Between the trimmed V and J ends, which lost 6 bases and 4 bases, there was a span of 15 bases. From germline, CDR1 is MNHNS and CDR2 SASEGT. CDR3 length equals 15 residues. CDR3 sequence: CASRDRHGGNEKLFF. The DNA of the CDR3 is TGTGCCAGCAGAGACCGACACGGGGGTAATGAAAAACTGTTTTTT.

This clonotype was observed a handful of times. The V call is TRBV6-1, the J call TRBJ2-2, with TRBD2 identical over 8 bases. The CDR3 has 17 amino acids. The germline CDR1 and CDR2 sequences are MNHNS and SASEGT. With V trimmed by 6 bases and J by 3 bases, 12 bases remained unmatched. The CDR3: CASSLERGFWDTGELFF. In DNA form, the CDR3 reads TGTGCCAGCAGCCTCGAGCGGGGGTTCTGGGACACCGGGGAGCTGTTTTTT.

This clonotype occurred a few times. V usage is TRBV6-1 and J usage is TRBJ1-2, with D maybe TRBD1 (6 bases). With 6 bases removed from V and 2 bases from J, the gap between germline ends came to 19 bases. Germline V gives CDR1 MNHNS, CDR2 SASEGT. This CDR3 spans 16 amino acids. CDR3 amino acids: CASRQDTGSVNYGYTF. The CDR3, as DNA: TGTGCCAGCAGGCAAGACACAGGGTCGGTAAACTATGGCTACACCTTC.

This clonotype was detected only a few times. CDR3 sequence reads: CATSRGEGTDEKLFF. The DNA for the CDR3 is TGTGCCACCAGCAGAGGAGAGGGGACTGATGAAAAACTGTTTTTT. The V and J genes are TRBV15 and TRBJ1-4, with a weak D call TRBD1 (5 bases). The CDR3 has 15 residues. Germline assignment: CDR1 LNHNV and CDR2 YYDKDF (reference sequence). V lost 1 base and J lost 6, with 12 bases in between.

The table lists this clonotype with a few counts. This sequence joins TRBV10-3 and TRBJ2-1; D possibly corresponds to TRBD1 (5 bases). Trimming left V 4 bases short and J 0 bases short, with 13 bases between. Per germline, CDR1 ENHRY and CDR2 SYGVKD. The CDR3 is made up of 16 amino acids. This chain's CDR3 is CAISAQTVVSYNEQFF. For the CDR3, the DNA is TGTGCCATCAGTGCCCAGACAGTTGTCTCCTACAATGAGCAGTTCTTC.

The V call is TRBV24-1, the J call TRBJ2-5; 8 bases align to TRBD1. CDR3 length: 15 residues. The trim removed 4 bases at V and 2 bases at J, leaving 5 bases unmatched. CDR1 is KGHDR and CDR2 is SFDVKD in the germline V gene. CDR3 DNA sequence: TGTGCCACCAGTGACGCTGGGACAGGACAAGAGACCCAGTACTTC. This encodes CATSDAGTGQETQYF.

In this sample, this clonotype turned up a few times. The J gene is TRBJ2-7, the V gene TRBV3-1; 7 bases align to TRBD2. Germline V gene data show CDR1 as LGHDT and CDR2 as YNNKEL (reference sequence). This CDR3 spans 17 amino acids. With V trimmed by 1 base and J by 6 bases, 15 bases remained unmatched. The CDR3 bases are TGTGCCAGCAGCCAAGGTGGACTAGAAATAACTCCGGGCGAGCAGTACTTC. It specifies CASSQGGLEITPGEQYF.

The gene calls are TRBV2 and TRBJ1-5; D perhaps matches TRBD1 (5 bases). There are 14 residues in the CDR3. Trimming removed 8 bases from V and 0 bases from J, with 11 bases in between. CDR1 is SNHLY, CDR2 FYNNEI, per germline. The CDR3 bases are TGTGCCAGCGGGGGGGAGTATAGCAATCAGCCCCAGCATTTT. Residues: CASGGEYSNQPQHF.

CDR3 region: CASSQDVTYLEKLFF. The DNA for the CDR3 is TGCGCCAGCAGCCAAGATGTGACATACCTTGAAAAACTGTTTTTT. The chain recombines TRBV4-1 with TRBJ1-4; no clear D gene. In germline, CDR1 is MGHRA, CDR2 YSYEKL. The CDR3 is 15 residues long. V was shortened by 0 bases and J by 7 bases, with 12 bases between the two germline ends.

The chain carries TRBV6-5 and TRBJ2-7; maybe TRBD2 (6 bases). The CDR3 contains 14 residues. Per the germline V gene, CDR1 is MNHEY and CDR2 is SVGAGI. V dropped 2 bases and J dropped 3 bases, with 11 bases sitting between them. The DNA of the CDR3 is TGTGCCAGCAGTTACCGTCCTAGCGACTACGAGCAGTACTTC. Translated, it gives CASSYRPSDYEQYF.